These 32 T cell receptor beta chains originate from one sample sequenced in a study of T-cell reconstitution after alpha-beta-depleted transplantation in children. Molecular barcoding with unique molecular identifiers was used for the TCRbeta library. TCRdb recomputed calls from the PCR reads with MiXCR, one row per CDR3 protein. The sample consists of about 170,000 distinct CDR3 sequences, more than 9.5% of them appearing once. Sequencing used PBMCs, obtained before TCRalphabeta/CD19-depleted stem cell transplant. The receptors derive from a boy younger than 10 with acute myeloid leukemia, due to receive a stem cell transplant.

This clonotype was seen a handful of times. The chain recombines TRBV7-6 with TRBJ2-1; D is perhaps TRBD2 (5 bases). The germline V and J ends were trimmed by 5 bases and 16 bases, with 21 bases remaining between them. The CDR3 length is 13 residues. Looked up from germline, CDR1 is SGHVS and CDR2 is FNYEAQ. CDR3 DNA sequence: TGTGCCAGCAGCCGAGACCCGGGATGGCACCTCTTCTTC. It encodes CASSRDPGWHLFF.

At least ten counts were recorded for this clonotype. The V and J genes are TRBV5-5 and TRBJ1-2, with unresolved D. The V gene's germline CDR1 is SGHKS and CDR2 YYEKEE (reference sequence). The V and J ends lost 4 bases and 2 bases respectively, with 21 bases between them. This CDR3 has 17 amino acids. The CDR3 DNA follows: TGTGCCAGCAGCCCGTACTTGCTGGCGCAGATGAACTATGGCTACACCTTC. Amino acid sequence: CASSPYLLAQMNYGYTF.

This clonotype appeared many times. The chain is built from TRBV5-1 and TRBJ2-2, with no clear D. Trimming removed 2 bases at V and 6 bases at J, with 11 bases between. CDR1 is SGHRS, CDR2 YFSETQ, per germline. The CDR3 contains 14 residues. The CDR3 DNA reads TGCGCCAGCAGCTTTGAACTCCTATCCGGGGAGCTGTTTTTT. It specifies CASSFELLSGELFF.

This clonotype has a count of ten or more. The chain recombines TRBV2 with TRBJ2-3, with D possibly TRBD2 on 5 matching bases. V was cut by 1 base and J by 1 base, with 6 bases left in between. Looked up from germline, CDR1 is SNHLY and CDR2 is FYNNEI. This CDR3 has 14 residues. CDR3 nucleotide sequence: TGTGCCAGCAGTGAAGTGGGAGGCACAGATACGCAGTATTTT. It codes for CASSEVGGTDTQYF.

This clonotype appeared many times. The chain employs TRBV29-1 and TRBJ2-5; no firm D call. The CDR3 loop spans 12 amino acids. Germline values: CDR1 SQVTM, CDR2 ANQGSEA. V dropped 3 bases and J dropped 2 bases, with 7 bases sitting between them. CDR3 in amino acids: CSVDGSQETQYF. The CDR3 DNA sequence: TGCAGCGTTGACGGGTCACAAGAGACCCAGTACTTC. The full variable domain, with the rest looked up from reference TRBV29-1 and TRBJ2-5, is SAVISQKPSRDICQRGTSLTIQCQVDSQVTMMFWYRQQPGQSLTLIATANQGSEATYESGFVIDKFPISRPNLTFSTLTVSNMSPEDSSIYLCSVDGSQETQYFGPGTRLLVL.

A remark on this clonotype: A clone one base away is much larger, so this may be a read error. The chain has TRBV7-6 and TRBJ2-2; the D gene is possibly TRBD1 (6 bases). The CDR3 consists of 15 residues. V was cut by 5 bases and J by 6 bases, with 16 bases left in between. Germline CDR1 SGHVS, CDR2 FNYEAQ. CDR3 nucleotide sequence: TGTGCCAGCAGCGGGCCCCAGGGGACCCCCGGGGAGCTGTTTTTT. Amino acids: CASSGPQGTPGELFF.

This clonotype was seen ten or more times. V is TRBV5-1 and J is TRBJ2-3; D might be TRBD1 (6 bases). Germline V gene lookup returns CDR1 SGHRS and CDR2 YFSETQ. V was trimmed by 0 bases and J by 3 bases, leaving 8 bases between them. There are 14 residues in the CDR3. Written as DNA, the CDR3 is TGCGCCAGCAGCTTGGCACAGGGTACAGATACGCAGTATTTT. Protein sequence: CASSLAQGTDTQYF.

The chain uses TRBV12-3 or TRBV12-4 and TRBJ1-5; 7 positions match TRBD1. J gave up 0 bases and V 3 bases, and 5 bases lay outside the gene matches. The CDR3 is 16 amino acids. The CDR3 region is CASSLGDRISNQPQHF. The CDR3 DNA reads as TGTGCCAGCAGTTTGGGGGACAGAATTAGCAATCAGCCCCAGCATTTT.

At least ten counts were recorded for this clonotype. This chain links TRBV2 with TRBJ2-6; tentatively, D is TRBD2 (5 bases). Germline CDR1 reads SNHLY; CDR2 reads FYNNEI. The V gene lost 4 bases and the J gene lost 3 bases, with 16 bases spanning the gap. This CDR3 has 17 amino acids. CDR3 protein: CASSGGSWSGGANVLTF. In DNA, the CDR3 is TGTGCCAGCAGTGGAGGTAGCTGGAGCGGTGGGGCCAACGTCCTGACTTTC.

In its sample, this clonotype was seen many times. This chain links TRBV28 with TRBJ2-7; D perhaps matches TRBD2 (5 bases). This CDR3 has 14 residues. The V end was cut by 2 bases, the J end by 2 bases, with 10 bases between. Germline values: CDR1 MDHEN, CDR2 SYDVKM. As DNA, the CDR3 is TGTGCCAGCAGTTTAGAGCGGATCCCCTACGAGCAGTACTTC. It codes for CASSLERIPYEQYF.

This clonotype was recorded many times. This chain links TRBV11-2 with TRBJ2-1, with 12 bases matching TRBD2. Trimming at V came to 5 bases and at J to 16 bases, leaving 12 bases not matched to a gene. CDR3 length equals 14 residues. Germline CDR1 reads SGHAT; CDR2 reads FQNNGV. The CDR3 sequence is CASSTGSLAGGSFF. The CDR3 DNA reads TGTGCCAGCAGCACAGGGTCCCTAGCGGGGGGGAGTTTCTTC.

The chain recombines TRBV30 with TRBJ2-7; D may be TRBD2 (6 bases). Trimming left V 4 bases short and J 4 bases short, with 11 bases between. CDR3 size: 12 residues. Germline V lookup: CDR1 GTSNPN, CDR2 SVGIG (reference sequence). The CDR3 is CAWTHSGYEQYF. As DNA, the CDR3 is TGTGCCTGGACCCACAGCGGGTACGAGCAGTACTTC.

This clonotype was counted at least ten times. This sequence joins TRBV27 and TRBJ2-1; TRBD2 matches at 7 bases. The germline V gene encodes CDR1 MNHEY and CDR2 SMNVEV (reference sequence). The junction had 13 bases not matched to a gene; V was cut back by 7 bases and J by 4 bases. CDR3 length equals 16 residues. The CDR3 loop reads CASTRLASGKYNEQFF. In nucleotides, the CDR3 is TGTGCCAGCACTCGACTCGCTAGCGGCAAGTACAATGAGCAGTTCTTC.

The rearrangement joins TRBV19 to TRBJ1-2; maybe TRBD1 (6 bases). This CDR3 region has 15 residues. V lost 7 bases and J 3 bases, leaving 18 bases between the germline ends. CDR1 and CDR2 from the germline V gene are LNHDA and SQIVND (reference sequence). The CDR3 DNA reads TGTGCCAGTAAGATCACAGCGGGGGCTTACTATGGCTACACCTTC. It codes for CASKITAGAYYGYTF. Drawing the rest from reference TRBV19 and TRBJ1-2, the complete variable domain is DGGITQSPKYLFRKEGQNVTLSCEQNLNHDAMYWYRQDPGQGLRLIYYSQIVNDFQKGDIAEGYSVSREKKESFPLTVTSAQKNPTAFYLCASKITAGAYYGYTFGSGTRLTVV.

The chain couples TRBV3-1 to TRBJ2-3, with 7 bases that match TRBD2. This CDR3 is 15 amino acids long. Germline V gene data show CDR1 as LGHDT and CDR2 as YNNKEL (reference sequence). The junction had 15 bases not matched to a gene; V was cut back by 10 bases and J by 5 bases. The CDR3 DNA reads as TGTGCCACCTGCCAAGACGAGGGAGGGGAAGATACGCAGTATTTT. It yields the protein CATCQDEGGEDTQYF.

In this sample, this clonotype turned up many times. DNA of the CDR3: TGTGCCAGTAGTATCCCGTGGGATGAGCAGTTCTTC. Protein sequence: CASSIPWDEQFF. The genes are TRBV19 and TRBJ2-1; D gene ambiguous. Germline-derived CDR1 and CDR2 are LNHDA and SQIVND (reference sequence). Between the trimmed V and J ends, which lost 3 bases and 8 bases, there was a span of 8 bases. CDR3 size: 12 residues.

This clonotype was seen ten or more times. Written as DNA, the CDR3 is TGTGCCAGCAGCCTCCGGGGGAGGGGCGGGGAGCTGTTTTTT. Protein sequence: CASSLRGRGGELFF. The V call is TRBV12-3 or TRBV12-4, the J call TRBJ2-2; 7 nucleotides agree with TRBD2. With V trimmed by 6 bases and J by 7 bases, 8 bases remained unmatched. This CDR3 is 14 amino acids long.

As regards this clonotype: Since a much larger clone is just one base distant, this may be a read error. The chain uses TRBV5-1 and TRBJ1-1; D is uncertain. The germline V gene encodes CDR1 SGHRS and CDR2 YFSETQ. This CDR3 comprises 12 residues. CDR3 sequence: CASSLANTEASF. CDR3 coding DNA: TGCGCCAGCAGCTTGGCTAATACAGAAGCTTCCTTT.

Many counts were recorded for this clonotype. The J gene is TRBJ1-2, the V gene TRBV25-1, with TRBD1 matching 8 bases. With 6 bases clipped from V and 3 bases from J, the junction kept 9 bases outside the gene matches. Germline loops: CDR1 MGHDK, CDR2 SYGVNS. This CDR3 comprises 15 residues. This CDR3 is CASSRGQGYHYGYTF. The CDR3 DNA sequence: TGTGCCAGCAGCAGAGGACAGGGTTATCACTATGGCTACACCTTC.

At least ten counts were recorded for this clonotype. The chain employs TRBV7-9 and TRBJ1-2; D perhaps matches TRBD1 (6 bases). The CDR3 has 13 residues. Germline V gene data show CDR1 as SEHNR and CDR2 as FQNEAQ (reference sequence). The V gene lost 7 bases and the J gene lost 1 base, with 10 bases spanning the gap. CDR3 bases: TGTGCCAGCACGAAGGGGGGTAACTATGGCTACACCTTC. Protein product: CASTKGGNYGYTF.

This clonotype was detected many times. The V and J genes are TRBV20-1 and TRBJ2-5; 7 nucleotides match TRBD1. The V and J ends lost 1 base and 4 bases, in that order; junction bases with no gene match: 21. Germline lookup yields CDR1 DFQATT and CDR2 SNEGSKA (reference sequence). The CDR3 has 19 amino acids. The DNA of the CDR3 is TGCAGTGCTAGAGGCCCGTCGAACACAGGGGCCACAGCACGAGAGACCCAGTACTTC. Encoded protein: CSARGPSNTGATARETQYF.

This clonotype was seen repeatedly, ten times or more. This CDR3 reads CASSEFRNTGELFF. The CDR3 DNA reads as TGCGCCAGCAGTGAGTTCAGGAACACCGGGGAGCTGTTTTTT. This rearrangement joins TRBV10-2 to TRBJ2-2; D is unresolved. This CDR3 region has 14 residues. The ends were cut back, 1 base at V and 1 base at J, with 4 bases in the middle. The V gene's germline CDR1 is WSHSY and CDR2 SAAADI.

A remark on this clonotype: This may be a read error, as it is one base from a much larger clone. This chain links TRBV20-1 with TRBJ1-5, with D possibly matching TRBD1 (5 bases). CDR3 size: 13 residues. Germline V gene lookup returns CDR1 DFQATT and CDR2 SNEGSKA (reference sequence). CDR3 loop: CNARGAFNQPQHF. The DNA for the CDR3 is TGCAATGCTAGAGGGGCTTTCAATCAGCCCCAGCATTTT.

At least ten counts were recorded for this clonotype. CDR3 coding DNA: TGTGCCAGCAGCTCACACTATGGCTACACCTTC. Translated: CASSSHYGYTF. The chain uses TRBV6-5 and TRBJ1-2; D remains unclear. Germline-derived CDR1 and CDR2 are MNHEY and SVGAGI. The CDR3 extends over 11 amino acids. Trimming removed 6 bases at V and 3 bases at J, with 5 bases between.

Ten or more counts support this clonotype. This chain uses TRBV15 with TRBJ2-2; D uncertain. Per germline, CDR1 LNHNV and CDR2 YYDKDF (reference sequence). The CDR3 spans 13 residues. Trimming stripped 0 bases from V and 6 bases from J, with 5 bases between. The CDR3 sequence: CATSRDRAGELFF. Written as DNA, the CDR3 is TGTGCCACCAGCAGAGATAGGGCCGGGGAGCTGTTTTTT.

This clonotype turned up a few times. This sequence joins TRBV6-1 and TRBJ2-2, with TRBD2 identical over 11 bases. The V gene end was trimmed by 1 base and the J gene end by 5 bases; junction bases not matched to a gene: 3. Germline V gene lookup returns CDR1 MNHNS and CDR2 SASEGT. The CDR3 consists of 16 residues. CDR3 protein: CASSEGWTSGTGELFF. CDR3 sequence (DNA): TGTGCCAGCAGTGAAGGGTGGACTAGCGGGACCGGGGAGCTGTTTTTT.

The sample holds many counts of this clonotype. The rearrangement links TRBV12-3 or TRBV12-4 to TRBJ1-1; possible D gene TRBD1, 5 bases. V was cut by 3 bases and J by 4 bases, with 12 bases left in between. The CDR3 contains 14 residues. CDR3 sequence: CASSLRAGGTEAFF. The CDR3 nucleotides are TGTGCCAGCAGTTTGCGAGCTGGGGGCACTGAAGCTTTCTTT.

The table lists this clonotype with many counts. The rearrangement uses TRBV14 and TRBJ2-7; D gene unclear. This CDR3 region has 12 residues. CDR1 SGHDN and CDR2 FVKESK come from the germline V gene. V dropped 4 bases and J dropped 0 bases, with 4 bases sitting between them. As DNA, the CDR3 is TGTGCCAGCAGCCCTTCCTCCTACGAGCAGTACTTC. The encoded protein is CASSPSSYEQYF.

This clonotype was observed many times. The chain recombines TRBV19 with TRBJ2-1; 7 bases match TRBD2. Germline CDR1 and CDR2: LNHDA and SQIVND (reference sequence). The length of the CDR3 is 15 residues. The trim removed 6 bases at V and 6 bases at J, leaving 11 bases unmatched. CDR3 bases: TGTGCCAGTAGCCCAGCGGGGCTGGCATCCAATGAGCAGTTCTTC. Protein: CASSPAGLASNEQFF.

This clonotype came up many times. The chain carries TRBV20-1 and TRBJ2-1, with 8 bases lining up with TRBD2. The CDR3 consists of 15 residues. Per germline, CDR1 DFQATT and CDR2 SNEGSKA (reference sequence). Germline trimming cut 5 bases from V and 3 bases from J; bases unmatched to any gene: 9. The CDR3 nucleotides read TGCAGTGCTCTTTTTCTAGCGGGCGGCTACAATGAGCAGTTCTTC. Protein sequence: CSALFLAGGYNEQFF.

This clonotype appeared many times. The J gene is TRBJ2-7, the V gene TRBV20-1; tentative D call: TRBD2 (5 bases). Germline loops: CDR1 DFQATT, CDR2 SNEGSKA (reference sequence). V was pared by 0 bases and J by 3 bases, with 12 bases between. The length of the CDR3 is 14 residues. In DNA, the CDR3 is TGCAGTGCTAGAGATCGTGGGAGCGGCTACGAGCAGTACTTC. This gives the protein CSARDRGSGYEQYF.

This clonotype was detected many times. J is TRBJ1-1 and V is TRBV20-1; TRBD1 agrees at 7 bases. This CDR3 contains 14 residues. V shed 3 bases and J 6 bases; nucleotides not matched to a gene: 10. The V gene's germline CDR1 is DFQATT and CDR2 SNEGSKA (reference sequence). CDR3 region: CSASRTGDFPEAFF. CDR3 sequence (DNA): TGCAGTGCTAGCCGGACAGGAGATTTCCCTGAAGCTTTCTTT.